Following are 6 T cell receptor beta chains from one sample sequenced in a study of blood T cell repertoires in COVID-19. Clones were read by immunoSEQ multiplex PCR, and TCRdb kept only the in-frame ones, dropping some. The profile covers over 15,000 clones, with approximately 85% appearing a single time and under 45% taken by the ten largest. Source material: peripheral blood. The origin of the receptors is a man between 65 and 85 years old in a cohort sampled during active COVID-19.

The V call is TRBV6-1, the J call TRBJ1-4, with no clear D. The germline gives CDR1 MNHNS, CDR2 SASEGT. CDR3 length: 15 amino acids. The V gene lost 0 bases and the J gene lost 5 bases, with 10 bases spanning the gap. The CDR3 reads CASSEARMRNEKLFF. The CDR3 DNA reads as TGTGCCAGCAGTGAAGCCCGGATGCGGAATGAAAAACTGTTTTTT.

The chain joins TRBV11-2 to TRBJ1-3, with 8 bases that match TRBD1. Per germline, CDR1 SGHAT and CDR2 FQNNGV. Germline trimming cut 5 bases from V and 0 bases from J; bases unmatched to any gene: 6. The CDR3 extends over 16 amino acids. The CDR3 here is CASSTGGVGSGNTIYF. CDR3 coding DNA: TGTGCCAGCAGCACAGGGGGGGTTGGCTCTGGAAACACCATATATTTT.

This clone has just one count. V is TRBV24-1 and J is TRBJ2-3; D is unresolved. The CDR3 contains 11 residues. CDR1 is KGHDR and CDR2 is SFDVKD in the germline V gene. V was clipped by 5 bases and J by 4 bases, with 3 bases between them. CDR3 sequence (DNA): TGTGCCACCAGTGCCTCAGATACGCAGTATTTT. Its protein is CATSASDTQYF.

The chain joins TRBV24-1 to TRBJ1-5; tentatively, D is TRBD1 (6 bases). CDR1 is KGHDR, CDR2 SFDVKD, per germline. The CDR3 is 12 residues long. V was cut by 6 bases and J by 5 bases, with 7 bases left in between. The CDR3: CATSNRDQPQHF. The CDR3 DNA reads as TGTGCCACCAGTAACAGGGATCAGCCCCAGCATTTT.

The chain recombines TRBV5-5 with TRBJ2-2; 8 bases match TRBD1. Trimming cost V 2 bases and J 2 bases; bases outside gene matches: 5. CDR1 SGHKS and CDR2 YYEKEE come from the germline V gene (reference sequence). The CDR3 has 16 amino acids. The CDR3 DNA is TGTGCCAGCAGCTTAGCGACAGGGGTTAACACCGGGGAGCTGTTTTTT. Amino acids: CASSLATGVNTGELFF.

The rearrangement uses TRBV27 and TRBJ2-2, with D hard to call. This CDR3 is 14 amino acids long. The V end was cut by 6 bases, the J end by 3 bases, with 11 bases between. Germline values: CDR1 MNHEY, CDR2 SMNVEV (reference sequence). The CDR3 sequence: CASRLAAYTGELFF. The CDR3 DNA reads TGTGCCAGCAGACTTGCGGCGTACACCGGGGAGCTGTTTTTT.